The 32 T cell receptor beta chains reported below all come from one sample, sequenced in a study of CD8+ T cells in alopecia areata. Treatment in this sample: oral pan-JAK inhibitor, 5-10 mg twice daily. In each case, RNA was isolated and then reverse transcribed into cDNA as the sequencing template. Only in-frame clones appear in the TCRdb table, and some are missing; sequencing was by immunoSEQ multiplex PCR. Of 150,000 or so clones listed, about three fifths were seen once; the top ten hold 16%. The specimen comprised CD4+ T cells sorted from blood, sampled around week 55, from a patient treated with tofacitinib. These receptors all stem from a human donor with alopecia areata.

This clone was recorded a few times. The V and J genes are TRBV7-2 and TRBJ2-5; tentatively, D is TRBD1 or TRBD2 (5 bases each). With 1 base removed from V and 4 bases from J, the gap between germline ends came to 10 bases. CDR1 and CDR2 from the germline V gene are SGHTA and FQGNSA. The CDR3 is 14 amino acids. CDR3 region: CASSLGGNRETQYF. CDR3 sequence (DNA): TGTGCCAGCAGCTTAGGGGGGAACAGAGAGACCCAGTACTTC. The variable domain in full, completed from reference TRBV7-2 and TRBJ2-5, reads GAGVSQSPSNKVTEKGKDVELRCDPISGHTALYWYRQSLGQGLEFLIYFQGNSAPDKSGLPSDRFSAERTGGSVSTLTIQRTQQEDSAVYLCASSLGGNRETQYFGPGTRLLVL.

For this clone: Other nucleotide sequences from this sample produce the same CDR3. The V gene is TRBV29-1, the J gene TRBJ2-3; the D gene could be TRBD1 or TRBD2 (6 bases each). The CDR3 runs 13 residues. Looked up from germline, CDR1 is SQVTM and CDR2 is ANQGSEA. Trimming removed 6 bases at V and 2 bases at J, with 12 bases between. The CDR3: CSVRGTLTDTQYF. The CDR3 DNA follows: TGCAGCGTACGGGGGACACTCACAGATACGCAGTATTTT.

This clone showed up just once. This chain connects TRBV5-1 to TRBJ2-7; D is ambiguous. The germline V gene encodes CDR1 SGHRS and CDR2 YFSETQ. V was trimmed by 0 bases and J by 5 bases, leaving 12 bases between them. This CDR3 has 14 residues. This CDR3 reads CASSLGSPLDEQYF. The CDR3 DNA reads as TGCGCCAGCAGCTTGGGCAGCCCCCTTGACGAGCAGTACTTC.

This clone has only a few counts. V and J are TRBV7-8 and TRBJ2-2; D gene ambiguous. Germline V gene sequence: CDR1 SGHVS, CDR2 FQNEAQ. The length of the CDR3 is 16 residues. Deletions cut 5 bases from V and 0 bases from J, with 13 bases between. Here the CDR3 DNA reads TGTGCCAGCAGCCCACGGGCAGCCGCGAACACCGGGGAGCTGTTTTTT. Translation gives CASSPRAAANTGELFF.

V is TRBV9 and J is TRBJ2-1; 11 bases line up with TRBD2. Germline loops: CDR1 SGDLS, CDR2 YYNGEE. With V trimmed by 3 bases and J by 1 base, 9 bases remained unmatched. CDR3 length equals 18 residues. The CDR3 region is CASSGGTSGVQSYNEQFF. Here the CDR3 DNA reads TGTGCCAGCAGCGGCGGGACTAGCGGAGTACAGTCCTACAATGAGCAGTTCTTC.

This clone was observed a few times. The genes are TRBV25-1 and TRBJ2-7, with TRBD1 identical over 7 bases. Per germline, CDR1 MGHDK and CDR2 SYGVNS. CDR3 length: 17 amino acids. With V trimmed by 2 bases and J by 5 bases, 15 bases remained unmatched. The CDR3 DNA reads TGTGCCAGCAGTGAAGCTATTAAGATTGCAGGGGGTGACGAGCAGTACTTC. Protein sequence: CASSEAIKIAGGDEQYF.

This chain uses TRBV6-5 with TRBJ1-1; possible D gene TRBD1, 6 bases. This CDR3 comprises 14 residues. V was cut by 6 bases and J by 1 base, with 12 bases left in between. CDR1 and CDR2 (germline): MNHEY, SVGAGI. The CDR3 bases are TGTGCCAGCAGGGGGGCAATGTGGAACACTGAAGCTTTCTTT. Its protein product is CASRGAMWNTEAFF.

This chain uses TRBV30 with TRBJ2-3, with 7 bases matching TRBD1. Germline trimming cut 6 bases from V and 2 bases from J; bases unmatched to any gene: 11. This CDR3 has 15 residues. Germline V gene data show CDR1 as GTSNPN and CDR2 as SVGIG (reference sequence). The CDR3 DNA sequence: TGTGCCTGCACAGACAACAGGGGTCCCACAGATACGCAGTATTTT. Translating gives CACTDNRGPTDTQYF.

The sample holds a few counts of this clone. The V call is TRBV15, the J call TRBJ1-2; 11 positions match TRBD1. Looked up from germline, CDR1 is LNHNV and CDR2 is YYDKDF (reference sequence). The CDR3 runs 15 residues. The V and J ends lost 3 bases and 3 bases, in that order; junction bases with no gene match: 3. CDR3 in DNA: TGTGCCACCAGCAGCGGACAGGGGGCTTACTATGGCTACACCTTC. Translated, it gives CATSSGQGAYYGYTF.

V gene TRBV6-6 combines with J gene TRBJ1-6; D unresolved. This CDR3 contains 12 residues. The germline gives CDR1 MNHNY, CDR2 SVGAGI (reference sequence). Trimming shortened V by 6 bases and J by 7 bases, and 7 bases separated the two germline ends. For the CDR3, the DNA is TGTGCCAGCAGGGAGATCAATTCACCCCTCCACTTT. This translates into CASREINSPLHF.

V gene TRBV18 combines with J gene TRBJ1-1, with D uncertain. Germline V CDR1 and CDR2: KGHSH, LQKENI. This CDR3 is 16 amino acids long. V gave up 3 bases and J gave up 1 base, with 15 bases separating them. The CDR3 reads CASSPNPSTGNTEAFF. The CDR3 DNA follows: TGTGCCAGCTCACCCAACCCGTCCACGGGGAACACTGAAGCTTTCTTT.

This clone was counted a few times. The J gene is TRBJ1-5, the V gene TRBV30; 7 nucleotides line up with TRBD1. Trimming at V came to 2 bases and at J to 1 base, leaving 5 bases not matched to a gene. CDR1 is GTSNPN and CDR2 is SVGIG in the germline V gene (reference sequence). The CDR3 extends over 15 amino acids. The chain's CDR3 is CAWSRTGVSNQPQHF. DNA for the CDR3: TGTGCCTGGAGTCGCACAGGGGTCAGCAATCAGCCCCAGCATTTT. Complete variable domain (other parts from reference TRBV30 and TRBJ1-5): SQTIHQWPATLVQPVGSPLSLECTVEGTSNPNLYWYRQAAGRGLQLLFYSVGIGQISSEVPQNLSASRPQDRQFILSSKKLLLSDSGFYLCAWSRTGVSNQPQHFGDGTRLSIL.

The CDR3 spells CSTNHGRATEAFF. The CDR3 DNA is TGCAGCACAAACCACGGGAGGGCCACTGAAGCTTTCTTT. The rearrangement uses TRBV29-1 and TRBJ1-1; D is undetermined. The germline V gene encodes CDR1 SQVTM and CDR2 ANQGSEA. The CDR3 sequence is 13 residues long. V lost 8 bases and J lost 4, with 17 bases in between.

The CDR3 coding sequence is TGTGCCAGCAGCTTACGGGTGCCTGAAGCTTTCTTT. This codes for CASSLRVPEAFF. The chain couples TRBV7-9 to TRBJ1-1, with D unresolved. The CDR3 has 12 residues. CDR1 and CDR2 (germline): SEHNR, FQNEAQ (reference sequence). Between the trimmed V and J ends, which lost 2 bases and 6 bases, there was a span of 7 bases.

The chain is built from TRBV25-1 and TRBJ1-5, with a weak D call TRBD1 (5 bases). The CDR3 runs 14 residues. CDR1 and CDR2 from the germline V gene are MGHDK and SYGVNS. V lost 4 bases to trimming and J lost 3 bases, with 10 bases between them. The CDR3 DNA is TGTGCCAGCAGTGGGCGACAGAACAATCAGCCCCAGCATTTT. Protein sequence: CASSGRQNNQPQHF.

V gene TRBV7-2 combines with J gene TRBJ2-7; 7 nucleotides align to TRBD2. The CDR3 is 15 amino acids. Germline V gene data show CDR1 as SGHTA and CDR2 as FQGNSA. V shed 6 bases and J 2 bases; nucleotides not matched to a gene: 10. The CDR3 protein is CASRQFGGETYEQYF. DNA for the CDR3: TGTGCCAGCAGACAGTTTGGGGGGGAAACCTACGAGCAGTACTTC.

This clone was picked up a small number of times. The chain is built from TRBV29-1 and TRBJ1-2; D might be TRBD1 (5 bases). V was clipped by 6 bases and J by 1 base, with 15 bases between them. Germline V gene sequence: CDR1 SQVTM, CDR2 ANQGSEA. This CDR3 spans 14 amino acids. The CDR3 reads CSVPPVGGNYGYTF. CDR3 nucleotide sequence: TGCAGCGTCCCCCCCGTGGGGGGTAACTATGGCTACACCTTC. The whole variable domain, remainder taken from reference TRBV29-1 and TRBJ1-2, is SAVISQKPSRDICQRGTSLTIQCQVDSQVTMMFWYRQQPGQSLTLIATANQGSEATYESGFVIDKFPISRPNLTFSTLTVSNMSPEDSSIYLCSVPPVGGNYGYTFGSGTRLTVV.

The genes are TRBV30 and TRBJ1-6; D is unresolved. The germline V and J ends were trimmed by 0 bases and 3 bases, with 6 bases remaining between them. The CDR3 is made up of 14 amino acids. CDR1 GTSNPN and CDR2 SVGIG come from the germline V gene (reference sequence). In DNA form, the CDR3 reads TGTGCCTGGAGTGTACTGGGCTATAATTCACCCCTCCACTTT. It is translated as CAWSVLGYNSPLHF.

In the case of this clone: This specimen includes other DNA sequences encoding the same CDR3. This chain joins TRBV5-1 and TRBJ2-3; D is uncertain. This CDR3 comprises 12 residues. V was pared by 0 bases and J by 6 bases, with 5 bases between. CDR1 is SGHRS, CDR2 YFSETQ, per germline. As DNA, the CDR3 is TGCGCCAGCAGCTTGGACTCCGATACGCAGTATTTT. Protein product: CASSLDSDTQYF.

This clone appeared once. Other DNA sequences within the sample encode an identical CDR3. DNA of the CDR3: TGTGCCAGCAGTTACCGGACAGGCGAGCAGTACTTC. Its protein product is CASSYRTGEQYF. The chain couples TRBV6-5 to TRBJ2-7; the match to TRBD1 covers 7 bases. The germline gives CDR1 MNHEY, CDR2 SVGAGI. The CDR3 spans 12 residues. The trim removed 2 bases at V and 6 bases at J, leaving 1 base unmatched.

The CDR3 nucleotides are TGTGCCACCAGCAGAAGGTTGGCTGCGAACACTGAAGCTTTCTTT. It yields the protein CATSRRLAANTEAFF. The chain joins TRBV15 to TRBJ1-1; no clear D gene. Germline CDR1 LNHNV, CDR2 YYDKDF (reference sequence). Trimming left V 2 bases short and J 1 base short, with 11 bases between. The CDR3 spans 15 residues.

The chain joins TRBV7-9 to TRBJ2-7; no clear D gene. There are 13 residues in the CDR3. CDR1 and CDR2 from the germline V gene are SEHNR and FQNEAQ (reference sequence). The V end was cut by 5 bases, the J end by 6 bases, with 14 bases between. The CDR3 sequence is CASSPMWHPEQYF. Written as DNA, the CDR3 is TGTGCCAGCAGCCCTATGTGGCACCCCGAGCAGTACTTC.

This clone was detected only a few times. The chain uses TRBV5-6 and TRBJ2-1, with TRBD1 matching 7 bases. This CDR3 spans 14 amino acids. Germline V gives CDR1 SGHDT, CDR2 YYEEEE. J gave up 3 bases and V 4 bases, and 4 bases lay outside the gene matches. The CDR3 DNA sequence: TGTGCCAGCAGCAAGAGGGACAGCTACAATGAGCAGTTCTTC. Residues: CASSKRDSYNEQFF. Based on the CDR3 plus reference TRBV5-6 and TRBJ2-1, the full variable domain is DAGVTQSPTHLIKTRGQQVTLRCSPKSGHDTVSWYQQALGQGPQFIFQYYEEEERQRGNFPDRFSGHQFPNYSSELNVNALLLGDSALYLCASSKRDSYNEQFFGPGTRLTVL.

The V call is TRBV29-1, the J call TRBJ1-4; D is unclear. Trimming cost V 5 bases and J 7 bases, with 14 bases left between them. Germline loops: CDR1 SQVTM, CDR2 ANQGSEA. The CDR3 is 13 residues long. The CDR3, as DNA: TGCAGCGTTCGAAACGCTTCGGGTGAAAAACTGTTTTTT. Translated, it gives CSVRNASGEKLFF.

In this sample, this clone turned up once. This rearrangement joins TRBV2 to TRBJ2-3, with 15 nucleotides matching TRBD2. In germline, CDR1 is SNHLY, CDR2 FYNNEI. The CDR3 covers 18 residues. Trimming took 6 bases from V and 2 from J; bases not matched to a gene: 9. The CDR3 sequence is CASSVRTSGGADTDTQYF. The CDR3 bases are TGTGCCAGCAGCGTGCGGACTAGCGGGGGGGCGGACACAGATACGCAGTATTTT.

J is TRBJ1-6 and V is TRBV7-2; D unresolved. Germline CDR1 reads SGHTA; CDR2 reads FQGNSA. The CDR3 has 15 residues. V lost 2 bases and J lost 5, with 10 bases in between. The CDR3 DNA reads TGTGCCAGCAGCTTATCTACGCACAATAATTCACCCCTCCACTTT. Encoded protein: CASSLSTHNNSPLHF. The variable domain in full, with the rest retrieved from reference TRBV7-2 and TRBJ1-6, is GAGVSQSPSNKVTEKGKDVELRCDPISGHTALYWYRQSLGQGLEFLIYFQGNSAPDKSGLPSDRFSAERTGGSVSTLTIQRTQQEDSAVYLCASSLSTHNNSPLHFGNGTRLTVT.

The V gene is TRBV6-1, the J gene TRBJ2-4; 7 nucleotides align to TRBD2. This CDR3 spans 16 amino acids. Germline V gives CDR1 MNHNS, CDR2 SASEGT. Trimming cost V 3 bases and J 2 bases; bases outside gene matches: 7. The CDR3 sequence is CASSEGGARTKNIQYF. In DNA, the CDR3 is TGTGCCAGCAGTGAGGGAGGGGCGAGAACCAAAAACATTCAGTACTTC.

V usage is TRBV19 and J usage is TRBJ1-5; D ambiguous. The CDR3 spans 14 residues. Germline assignment: CDR1 LNHDA and CDR2 SQIVND (reference sequence). V lost 6 bases and J 0 bases, leaving 9 bases between the germline ends. This CDR3 is CASRQPYSNQPQHF. The CDR3 DNA is TGTGCCAGTAGACAGCCTTATAGCAATCAGCCCCAGCATTTT.

The V gene is TRBV30, the J gene TRBJ2-5; 10 nucleotides line up with TRBD1. V shed 1 base, J shed 5 bases, and the junction held 13 bases outside the gene matches. The CDR3 is 17 residues long. Germline CDR1 GTSNPN, CDR2 SVGIG (reference sequence). CDR3 sequence: CAWSDNKGQGTGETQYF. DNA of the CDR3: TGTGCCTGGAGTGACAACAAGGGACAGGGGACGGGGGAGACCCAGTACTTC.

The gene calls are TRBV13 and TRBJ1-5, with D possibly being TRBD1 (5 bases). This CDR3 region has 14 residues. CDR1 is PRHDT and CDR2 is FYEKMQ in the germline V gene (reference sequence). V was cut by 0 bases and J by 9 bases, with 12 bases left in between. The CDR3 DNA reads as TGTGCCAGCAGCTTAGGGATGGGGCGGCGGCCCCAGCATTTT. Translating gives CASSLGMGRRPQHF.

This clone showed up just a few times. The chain is built from TRBV5-1 and TRBJ1-4; D is perhaps TRBD1 (6 bases). The CDR3 covers 16 residues. V gave up 0 bases and J gave up 8 bases, with 17 bases separating them. CDR1 and CDR2 (germline): SGHRS, YFSETQ. Here the CDR3 DNA reads TGCGCCAGCAGCTTGGGGACCGGGGGGCTTCGGGAAAAACTGTTTTTT. This codes for CASSLGTGGLREKLFF.

For this clone: At the DNA level, this CDR3 is encoded by other sequences in the same sample as well. V is TRBV5-1 and J is TRBJ1-6, with D maybe TRBD1 (6 bases). CDR3 size: 13 residues. The V gene lost 0 bases and the J gene lost 8 bases, with 6 bases spanning the gap. Germline CDR1 SGHRS, CDR2 YFSETQ. The CDR3 loop is CASSLEGDSPLHF. Written as DNA, the CDR3 is TGCGCCAGCAGCTTGGAGGGGGATTCACCCCTCCACTTT.